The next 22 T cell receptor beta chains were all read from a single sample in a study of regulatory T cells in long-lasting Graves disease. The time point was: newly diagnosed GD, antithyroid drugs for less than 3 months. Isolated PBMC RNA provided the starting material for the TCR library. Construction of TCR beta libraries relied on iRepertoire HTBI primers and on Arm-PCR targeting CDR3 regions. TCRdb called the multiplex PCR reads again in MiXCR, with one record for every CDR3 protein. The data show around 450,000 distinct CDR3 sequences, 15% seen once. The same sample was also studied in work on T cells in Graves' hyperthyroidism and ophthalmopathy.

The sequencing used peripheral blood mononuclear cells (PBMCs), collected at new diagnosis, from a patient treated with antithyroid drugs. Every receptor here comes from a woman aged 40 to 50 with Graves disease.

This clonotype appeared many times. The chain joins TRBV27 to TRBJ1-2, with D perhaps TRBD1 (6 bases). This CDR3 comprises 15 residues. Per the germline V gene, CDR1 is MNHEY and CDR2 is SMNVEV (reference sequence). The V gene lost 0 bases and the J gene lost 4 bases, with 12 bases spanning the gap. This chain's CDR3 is CASSLSGGRSYGYTF. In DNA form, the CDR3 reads TGTGCCAGCAGTTTATCGGGGGGCCGCTCCTATGGCTACACCTTC.

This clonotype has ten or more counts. The CDR3 bases are TGTGCCAGCAGTGAAAGGACAGCTCATTACAATGAGCAGTTCTTC. This encodes CASSERTAHYNEQFF. The J gene is TRBJ2-1, the V gene TRBV11-3; D might be TRBD1 (6 bases). Trimming cost V 6 bases and J 4 bases, with 16 bases left between them. Germline V lookup: CDR1 SGHNT, CDR2 YENEEA. The CDR3 has 15 residues.

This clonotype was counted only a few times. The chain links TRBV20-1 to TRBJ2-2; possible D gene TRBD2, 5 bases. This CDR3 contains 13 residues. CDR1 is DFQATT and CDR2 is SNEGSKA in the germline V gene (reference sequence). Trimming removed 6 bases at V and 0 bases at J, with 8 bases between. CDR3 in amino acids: CSATAANTGELFF. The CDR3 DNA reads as TGCAGTGCAACAGCGGCGAACACCGGGGAGCTGTTTTTT.

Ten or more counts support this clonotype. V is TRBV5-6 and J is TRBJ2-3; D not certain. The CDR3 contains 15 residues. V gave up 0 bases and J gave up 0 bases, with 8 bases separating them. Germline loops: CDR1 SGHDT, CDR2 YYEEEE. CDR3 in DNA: TGTGCCAGCAGCTTGGGATACTCTAGCACAGATACGCAGTATTTT. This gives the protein CASSLGYSSTDTQYF.

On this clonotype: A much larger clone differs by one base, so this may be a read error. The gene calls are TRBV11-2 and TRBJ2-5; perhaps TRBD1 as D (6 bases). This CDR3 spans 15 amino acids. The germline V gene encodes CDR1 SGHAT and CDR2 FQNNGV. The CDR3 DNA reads TGTGCCAGCAGCTTAGATCGCCCGTCAGGGGAGAGCCAGTACTTC. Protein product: CASSLDRPSGESQYF.

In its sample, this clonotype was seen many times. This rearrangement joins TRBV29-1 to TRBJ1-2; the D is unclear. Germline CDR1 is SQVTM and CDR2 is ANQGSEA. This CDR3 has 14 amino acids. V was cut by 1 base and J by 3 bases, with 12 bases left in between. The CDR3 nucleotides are TGCAGCGTTGAAGGGGGTAGGGATCACTATGGCTACACCTTC. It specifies CSVEGGRDHYGYTF.

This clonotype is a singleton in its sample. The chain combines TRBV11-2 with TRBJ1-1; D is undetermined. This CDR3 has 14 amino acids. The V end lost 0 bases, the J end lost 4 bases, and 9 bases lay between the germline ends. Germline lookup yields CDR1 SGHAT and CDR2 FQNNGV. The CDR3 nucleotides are TGTGCCAGCAGCTTAGAAGGGAGTGTCACTGAAGCTTTCTTT. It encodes CASSLEGSVTEAFF.

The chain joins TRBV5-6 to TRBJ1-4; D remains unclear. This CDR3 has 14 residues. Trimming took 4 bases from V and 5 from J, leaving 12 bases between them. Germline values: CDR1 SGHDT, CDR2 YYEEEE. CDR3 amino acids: CASSLRAPNEKLFF. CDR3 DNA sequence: TGTGCCAGCAGCCTCCGGGCCCCGAATGAAAAACTGTTTTTT. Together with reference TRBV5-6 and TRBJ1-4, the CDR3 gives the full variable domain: DAGVTQSPTHLIKTRGQQVTLRCSPKSGHDTVSWYQQALGQGPQFIFQYYEEEERQRGNFPDRFSGHQFPNYSSELNVNALLLGDSALYLCASSLRAPNEKLFFGSGTQLSVL.

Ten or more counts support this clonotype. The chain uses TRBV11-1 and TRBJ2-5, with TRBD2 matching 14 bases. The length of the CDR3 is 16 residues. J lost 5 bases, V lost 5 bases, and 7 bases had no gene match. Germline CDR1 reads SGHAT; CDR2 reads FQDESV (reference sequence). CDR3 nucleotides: TGTGCCAGCAGCGACGGGACTAGCGGGAGCTGGGAGACCCAGTACTTC. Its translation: CASSDGTSGSWETQYF. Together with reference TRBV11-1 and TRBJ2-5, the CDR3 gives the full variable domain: EAEVAQSPRYKITEKSQAVAFWCDPISGHATLYWYRQILGQGPELLVQFQDESVVDDSQLPKDRFSAERLKGVDSTLKIQPAELGDSAMYLCASSDGTSGSWETQYFGPGTRLLVL.

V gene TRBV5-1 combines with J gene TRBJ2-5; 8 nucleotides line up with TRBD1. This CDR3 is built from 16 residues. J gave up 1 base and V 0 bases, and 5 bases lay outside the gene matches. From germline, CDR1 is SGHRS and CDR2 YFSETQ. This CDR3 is CASSLGSTGGQETQYF. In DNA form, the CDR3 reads TGCGCCAGCAGCTTGGGGAGCACAGGGGGCCAAGAGACCCAGTACTTC.

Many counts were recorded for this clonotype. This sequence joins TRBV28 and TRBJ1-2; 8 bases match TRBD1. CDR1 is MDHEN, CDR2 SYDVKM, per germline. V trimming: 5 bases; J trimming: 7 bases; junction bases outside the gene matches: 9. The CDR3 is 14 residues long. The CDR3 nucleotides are TGTGCCAGCAGTGTACGAGGGACAGGAACTGGCTACACCTTC. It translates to CASSVRGTGTGYTF.

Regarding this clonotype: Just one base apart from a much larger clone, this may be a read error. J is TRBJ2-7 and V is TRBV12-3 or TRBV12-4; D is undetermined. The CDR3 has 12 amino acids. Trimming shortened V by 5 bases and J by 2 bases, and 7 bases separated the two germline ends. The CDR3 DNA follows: TGTGCCAGCAGTGAAGAGGCCTACGAGCAGTACTTC. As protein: CASSEEAYEQYF.

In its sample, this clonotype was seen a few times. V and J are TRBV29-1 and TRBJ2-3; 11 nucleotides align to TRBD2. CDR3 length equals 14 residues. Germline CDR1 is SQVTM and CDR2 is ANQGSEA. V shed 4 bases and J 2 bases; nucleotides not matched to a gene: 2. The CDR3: CSVGLAGITDTQYF. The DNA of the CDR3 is TGCAGCGTTGGACTAGCGGGGATCACAGATACGCAGTATTTT.

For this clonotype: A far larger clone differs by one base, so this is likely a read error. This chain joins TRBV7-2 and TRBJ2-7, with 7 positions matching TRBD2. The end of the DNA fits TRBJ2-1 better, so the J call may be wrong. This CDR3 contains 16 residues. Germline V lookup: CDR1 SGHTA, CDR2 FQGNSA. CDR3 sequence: CASSSSVPAGTNEQFF. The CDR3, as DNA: TGTGCCAGCAGCAGCTCAGTACCAGCGGGAACCAATGAGCAGTTCTTC.

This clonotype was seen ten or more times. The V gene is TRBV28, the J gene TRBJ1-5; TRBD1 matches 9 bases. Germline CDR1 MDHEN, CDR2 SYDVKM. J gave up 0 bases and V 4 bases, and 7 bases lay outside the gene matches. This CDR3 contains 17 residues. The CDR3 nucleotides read TGTGCCAGCAGTTGGGGCGAGGACAGGGGTAGCAATCAGCCCCAGCATTTT. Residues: CASSWGEDRGSNQPQHF. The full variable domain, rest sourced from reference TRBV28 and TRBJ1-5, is DVKVTQSSRYLVKRTGEKVFLECVQDMDHENMFWYRQDPGLGLRLIYFSYDVKMKEKGDIPEGYSVSREKKERFSLILESASTNQTSMYLCASSWGEDRGSNQPQHFGDGTRLSIL.

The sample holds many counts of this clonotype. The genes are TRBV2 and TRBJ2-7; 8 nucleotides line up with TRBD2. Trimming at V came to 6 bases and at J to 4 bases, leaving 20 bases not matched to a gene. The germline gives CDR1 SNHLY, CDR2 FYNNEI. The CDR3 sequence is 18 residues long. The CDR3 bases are TGTGCCAGCAGACATACAAGGACCTTGGAACGGGAGGGATACGAGCAGTACTTC. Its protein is CASRHTRTLEREGYEQYF.

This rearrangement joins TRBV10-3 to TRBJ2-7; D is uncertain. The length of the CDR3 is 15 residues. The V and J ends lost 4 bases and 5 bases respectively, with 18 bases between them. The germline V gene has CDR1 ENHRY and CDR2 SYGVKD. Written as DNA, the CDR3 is TGTGCCATCAGTGGGACGGATAAGGGCATCGACGAGCAGTACTTC. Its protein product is CAISGTDKGIDEQYF.

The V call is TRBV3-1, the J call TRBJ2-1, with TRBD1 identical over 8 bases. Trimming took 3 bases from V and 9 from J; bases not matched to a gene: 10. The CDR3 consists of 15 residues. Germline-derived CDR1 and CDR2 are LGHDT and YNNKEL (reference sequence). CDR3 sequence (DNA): TGTGCCAGCAGCCAGGGGGCAGGGGGCGCGGGTGAGCAGTTCTTC. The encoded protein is CASSQGAGGAGEQFF.

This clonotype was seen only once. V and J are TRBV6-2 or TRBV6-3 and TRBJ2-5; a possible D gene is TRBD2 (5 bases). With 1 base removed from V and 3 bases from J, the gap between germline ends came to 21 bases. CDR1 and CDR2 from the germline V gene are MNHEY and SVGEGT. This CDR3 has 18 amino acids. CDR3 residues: CASSYLDPNGPTKETQYF. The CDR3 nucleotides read TGTGCCAGCAGTTACTTGGACCCGAACGGGCCGACTAAAGAGACCCAGTACTTC.

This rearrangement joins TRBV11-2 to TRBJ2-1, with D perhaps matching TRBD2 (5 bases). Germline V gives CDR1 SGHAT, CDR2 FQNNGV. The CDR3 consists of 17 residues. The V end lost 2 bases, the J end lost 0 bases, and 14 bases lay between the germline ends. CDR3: CASSLIGSASSYNEQFF. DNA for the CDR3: TGTGCCAGCAGCTTAATTGGTAGCGCGAGCTCCTACAATGAGCAGTTCTTC. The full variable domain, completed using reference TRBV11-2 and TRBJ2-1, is EAGVAQSPRYKIIEKRQSVAFWCNPISGHATLYWYQQILGQGPKLLIQFQNNGVVDDSQLPKDRFSAERLKGVDSTLKIQPAKLEDSAVYLCASSLIGSASSYNEQFFGPGTRLTVL.

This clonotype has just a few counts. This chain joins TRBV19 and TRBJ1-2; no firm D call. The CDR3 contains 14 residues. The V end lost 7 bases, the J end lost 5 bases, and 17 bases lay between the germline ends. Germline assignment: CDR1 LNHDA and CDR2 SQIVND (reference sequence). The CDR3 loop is CASNPGEGRYGYTF. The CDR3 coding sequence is TGTGCCAGTAACCCGGGTGAAGGGAGGTATGGCTACACCTTC.

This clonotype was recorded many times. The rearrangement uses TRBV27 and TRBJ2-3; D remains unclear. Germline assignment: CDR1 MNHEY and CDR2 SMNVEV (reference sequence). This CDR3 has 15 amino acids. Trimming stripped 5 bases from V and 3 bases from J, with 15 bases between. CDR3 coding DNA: TGTGCCAGCAGTCCCCTTTACGGAGAGACAGATACGCAGTATTTT. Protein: CASSPLYGETDTQYF.